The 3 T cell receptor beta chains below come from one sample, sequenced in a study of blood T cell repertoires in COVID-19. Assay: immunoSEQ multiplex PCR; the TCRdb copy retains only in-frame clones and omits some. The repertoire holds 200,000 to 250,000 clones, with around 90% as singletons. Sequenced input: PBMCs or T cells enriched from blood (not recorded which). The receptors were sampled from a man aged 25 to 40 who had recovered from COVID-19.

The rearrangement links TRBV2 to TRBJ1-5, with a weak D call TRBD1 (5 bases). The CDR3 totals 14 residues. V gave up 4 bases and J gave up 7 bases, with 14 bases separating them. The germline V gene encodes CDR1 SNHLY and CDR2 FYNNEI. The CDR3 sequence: CASSAVGVGQPQHF. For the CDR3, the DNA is TGTGCCAGCAGTGCGGTAGGGGTCGGGCAGCCCCAGCATTTT.

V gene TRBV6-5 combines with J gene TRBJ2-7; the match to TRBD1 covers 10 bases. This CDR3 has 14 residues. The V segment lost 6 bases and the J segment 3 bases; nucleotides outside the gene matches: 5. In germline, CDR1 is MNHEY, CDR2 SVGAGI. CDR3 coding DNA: TGTGCCAGCAGGGACAGGGGGTTGGTCTACGAGCAGTACTTC. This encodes CASRDRGLVYEQYF.

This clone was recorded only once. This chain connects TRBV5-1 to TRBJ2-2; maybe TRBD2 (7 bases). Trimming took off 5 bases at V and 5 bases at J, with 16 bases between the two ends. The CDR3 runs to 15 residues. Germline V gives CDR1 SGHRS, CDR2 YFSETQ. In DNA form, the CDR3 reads TGCGCCAGCAGTAGGGAGGGGGATCGTACCGGGGAGCTGTTTTTT. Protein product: CASSREGDRTGELFF. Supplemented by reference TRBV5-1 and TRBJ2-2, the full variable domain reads KAGVTQTPRYLIKTRGQQVTLSCSPISGHRSVSWYQQTPGQGLQFLFEYFSETQRNKGNFPGRFSGRQFSNSRSEMNVSTLELGDSALYLCASSREGDRTGELFFGEGSRLTVL.